The clone carrying this T cell receptor (beta chain) was counted between two and nine times. Its antigen is still unknown. The CDR3 has 13 amino acids. Trimming took 5 bases from V and 3 from J, leaving 9 bases between them. Looked up from germline, CDR1 is SGHTA and CDR2 is FQGTGA. TCRdb reanalysed the 5' RACE reads using MiXCR and keeps one entry per CDR3 protein. Of 150,000 to 200,000 distinct CDR3 sequences in the sample, around 10% are singletons; the top ten hold 3.5% to 4%. The data belong to a study of T-cell memory formation after mild COVID-19. Across the whole study: TCR clusters were largely donor specific.

Regarding the study as a whole: Among contracting clones, CD4+ were mainly CM/EM and CD8+ enriched in EMRA.

The chain links TRBV7-3 to TRBJ2-3; no definite D call. The sample was PBMCs or a T cell subset sorted from them (not recorded which). The clonotype comes from a young man who had mild COVID-19 (a few samples of this study predate the infection). Cell type and time point are not known. The CDR3, as DNA: TGTGCCAGCAGCCCCAGCAGGACAGATACGCAGTATTTT. Residues: CASSPSRTDTQYF.